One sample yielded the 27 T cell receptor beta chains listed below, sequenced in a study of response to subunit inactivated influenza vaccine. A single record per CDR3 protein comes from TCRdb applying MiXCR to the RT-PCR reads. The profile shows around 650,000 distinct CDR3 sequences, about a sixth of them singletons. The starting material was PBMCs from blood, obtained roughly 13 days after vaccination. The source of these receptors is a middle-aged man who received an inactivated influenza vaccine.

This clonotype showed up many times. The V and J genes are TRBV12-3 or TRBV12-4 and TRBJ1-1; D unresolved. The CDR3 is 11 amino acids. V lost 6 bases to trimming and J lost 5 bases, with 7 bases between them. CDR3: CASSFGTEAFF. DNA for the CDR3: TGTGCCAGCAGCTTTGGGACTGAAGCTTTCTTT.

CDR3 protein: CAISPGAQETQYF. CDR3 in DNA: TGTGCCATCAGTCCGGGAGCTCAAGAGACCCAGTACTTC. The chain employs TRBV10-3 and TRBJ2-5; tentative D call: TRBD2 (6 bases). From germline, CDR1 is ENHRY and CDR2 SYGVKD. Trimming took 5 bases from V and 2 from J, leaving 9 bases between them. This CDR3 spans 13 amino acids.

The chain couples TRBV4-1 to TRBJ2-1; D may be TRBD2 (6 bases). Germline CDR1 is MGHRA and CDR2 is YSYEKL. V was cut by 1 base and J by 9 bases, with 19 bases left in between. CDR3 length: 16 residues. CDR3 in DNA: TGCGCCAGCAGCCAAGCTATATCGGGGGTCCGGAGTGAGCAGTTCTTC. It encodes CASSQAISGVRSEQFF.

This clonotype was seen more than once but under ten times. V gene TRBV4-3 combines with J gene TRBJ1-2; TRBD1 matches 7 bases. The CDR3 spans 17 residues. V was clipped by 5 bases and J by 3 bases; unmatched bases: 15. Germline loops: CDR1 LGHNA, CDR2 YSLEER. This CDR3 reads CASSFIRQGVPYYGYTF. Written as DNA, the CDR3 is TGCGCCAGCAGCTTCATACGCCAGGGGGTCCCTTACTATGGCTACACCTTC.

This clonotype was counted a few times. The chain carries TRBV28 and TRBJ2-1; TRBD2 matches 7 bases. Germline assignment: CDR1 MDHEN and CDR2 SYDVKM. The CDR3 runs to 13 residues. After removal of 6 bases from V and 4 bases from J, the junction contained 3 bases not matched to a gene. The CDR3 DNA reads TGTGCCAGCAGGACTAGCTATTACAATGAGCAGTTCTTC. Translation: CASRTSYYNEQFF. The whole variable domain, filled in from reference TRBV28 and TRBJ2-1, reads DVKVTQSSRYLVKRTGEKVFLECVQDMDHENMFWYRQDPGLGLRLIYFSYDVKMKEKGDIPEGYSVSREKKERFSLILESASTNQTSMYLCASRTSYYNEQFFGPGTRLTVL.

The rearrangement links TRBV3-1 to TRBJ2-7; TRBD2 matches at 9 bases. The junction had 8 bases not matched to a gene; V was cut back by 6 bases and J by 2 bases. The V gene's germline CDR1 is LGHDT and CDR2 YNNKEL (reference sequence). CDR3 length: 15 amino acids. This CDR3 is CASSRAVAGAYEQYF. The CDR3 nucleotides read TGTGCCAGCAGTCGGGCCGTAGCGGGAGCCTACGAGCAGTACTTC.

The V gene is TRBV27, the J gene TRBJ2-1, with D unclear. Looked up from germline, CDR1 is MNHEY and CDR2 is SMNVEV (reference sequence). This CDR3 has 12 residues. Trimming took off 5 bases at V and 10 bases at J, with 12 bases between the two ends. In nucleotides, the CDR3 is TGTGCCAGCAGTCCACGTGAGGAGGAGCAGTTCTTC. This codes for CASSPREEEQFF.

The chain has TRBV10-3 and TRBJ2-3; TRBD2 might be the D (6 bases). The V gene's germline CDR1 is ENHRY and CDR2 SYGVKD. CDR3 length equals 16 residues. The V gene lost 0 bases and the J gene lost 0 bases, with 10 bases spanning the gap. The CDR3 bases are TGTGCCATCAGTGAGTCTCCGGGGACTAGCACAGATACGCAGTATTTT. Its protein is CAISESPGTSTDTQYF.

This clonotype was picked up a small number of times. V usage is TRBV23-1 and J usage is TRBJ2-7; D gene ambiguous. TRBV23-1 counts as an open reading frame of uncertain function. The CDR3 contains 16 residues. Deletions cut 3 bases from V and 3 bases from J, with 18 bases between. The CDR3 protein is CASSHSTYANFYEQYF. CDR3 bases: TGCGCCAGCAGTCACTCAACCTATGCCAACTTCTACGAGCAGTACTTC.

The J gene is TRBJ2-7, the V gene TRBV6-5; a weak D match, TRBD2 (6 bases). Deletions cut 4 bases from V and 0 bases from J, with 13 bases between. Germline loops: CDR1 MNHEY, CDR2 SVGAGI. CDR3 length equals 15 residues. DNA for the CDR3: TGTGCCAGCAGTTCCGCGGACGGGAGCTCCTACGAGCAGTACTTC. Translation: CASSSADGSSYEQYF.

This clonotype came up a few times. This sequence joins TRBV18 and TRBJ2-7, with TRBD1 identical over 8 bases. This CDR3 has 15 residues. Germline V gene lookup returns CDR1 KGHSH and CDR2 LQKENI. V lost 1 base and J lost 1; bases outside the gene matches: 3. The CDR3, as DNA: TGTGCCAGCTCACCACAACAGGGGGAGTCCTACGAGCAGTACTTC. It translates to CASSPQQGESYEQYF.

As DNA, the CDR3 is TGCAGTGCTAGAGATCGGAGGGACATGAACGAGCAGTACTTC. Translation gives CSARDRRDMNEQYF. The chain uses TRBV20-1 and TRBJ2-7, with D perhaps given as TRBD1 or TRBD2 (6 bases each). V lost 0 bases and J 5 bases, leaving 14 bases between the germline ends. CDR3 size: 14 residues. Looked up from germline, CDR1 is DFQATT and CDR2 is SNEGSKA (reference sequence).

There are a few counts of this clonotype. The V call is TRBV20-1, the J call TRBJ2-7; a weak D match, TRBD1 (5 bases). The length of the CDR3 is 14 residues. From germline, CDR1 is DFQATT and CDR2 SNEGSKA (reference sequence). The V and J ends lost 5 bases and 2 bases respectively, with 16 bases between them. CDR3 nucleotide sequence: TGCAGTGCTCGAATCAACCGGACACCCTACGAGCAGTACTTC. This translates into CSARINRTPYEQYF.

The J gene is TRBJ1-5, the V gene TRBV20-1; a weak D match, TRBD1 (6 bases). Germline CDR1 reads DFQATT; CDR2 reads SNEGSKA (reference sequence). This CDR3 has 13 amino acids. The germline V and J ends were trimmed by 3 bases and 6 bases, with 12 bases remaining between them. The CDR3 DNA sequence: TGCAGTGCTAGTCCGGGGGCAGGTCAGCCCCAGCATTTT. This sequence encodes CSASPGAGQPQHF.

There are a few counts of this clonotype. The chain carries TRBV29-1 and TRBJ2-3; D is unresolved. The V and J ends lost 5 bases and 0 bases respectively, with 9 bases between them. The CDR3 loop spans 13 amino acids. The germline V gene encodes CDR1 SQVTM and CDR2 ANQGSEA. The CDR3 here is CSVNLESTDTQYF. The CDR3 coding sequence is TGCAGCGTTAACCTCGAAAGCACAGATACGCAGTATTTT.

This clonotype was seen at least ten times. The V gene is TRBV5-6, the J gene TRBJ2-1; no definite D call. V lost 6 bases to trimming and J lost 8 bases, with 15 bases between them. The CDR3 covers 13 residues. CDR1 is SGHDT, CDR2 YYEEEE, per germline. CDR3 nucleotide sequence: TGTGCCAGCAATAGCTTTGATCGGTATGAGCAGTTCTTC. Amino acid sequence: CASNSFDRYEQFF. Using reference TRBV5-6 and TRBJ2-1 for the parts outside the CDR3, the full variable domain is DAGVTQSPTHLIKTRGQQVTLRCSPKSGHDTVSWYQQALGQGPQFIFQYYEEEERQRGNFPDRFSGHQFPNYSSELNVNALLLGDSALYLCASNSFDRYEQFFGPGTRLTVL.

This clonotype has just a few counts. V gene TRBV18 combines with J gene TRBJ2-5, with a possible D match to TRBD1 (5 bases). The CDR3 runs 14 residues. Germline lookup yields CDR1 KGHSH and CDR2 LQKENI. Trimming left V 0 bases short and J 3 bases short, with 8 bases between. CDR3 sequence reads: CASSPPPREETQYF. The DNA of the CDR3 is TGTGCCAGCTCACCACCGCCCAGGGAAGAGACCCAGTACTTC.

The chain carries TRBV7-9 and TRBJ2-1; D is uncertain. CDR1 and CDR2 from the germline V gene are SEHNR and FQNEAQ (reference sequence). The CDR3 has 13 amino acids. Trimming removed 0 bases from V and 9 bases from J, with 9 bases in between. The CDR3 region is CASSLASMIEQFF. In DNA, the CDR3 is TGTGCCAGCAGCTTAGCGAGTATGATTGAGCAGTTCTTC.

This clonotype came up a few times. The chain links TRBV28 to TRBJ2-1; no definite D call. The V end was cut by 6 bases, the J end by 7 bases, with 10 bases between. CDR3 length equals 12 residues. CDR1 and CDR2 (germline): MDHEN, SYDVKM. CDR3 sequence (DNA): TGTGCCAGCAGCCTACTGCAGAATGAGCAGTTCTTC. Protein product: CASSLLQNEQFF.

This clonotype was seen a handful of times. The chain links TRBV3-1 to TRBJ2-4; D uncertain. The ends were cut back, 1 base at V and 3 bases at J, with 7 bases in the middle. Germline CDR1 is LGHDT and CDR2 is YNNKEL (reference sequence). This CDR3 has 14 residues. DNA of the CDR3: TGTGCCAGCAGCCAAGTAACTGACAAAAACATTCAGTACTTC. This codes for CASSQVTDKNIQYF.

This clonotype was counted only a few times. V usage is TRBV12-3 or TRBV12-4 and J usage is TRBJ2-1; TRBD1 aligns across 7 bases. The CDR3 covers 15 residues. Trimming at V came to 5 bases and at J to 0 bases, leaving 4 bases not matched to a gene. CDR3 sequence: CASSQRQGSYNEQFF. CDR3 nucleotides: TGTGCCAGCAGTCAGAGACAGGGCTCCTACAATGAGCAGTTCTTC.

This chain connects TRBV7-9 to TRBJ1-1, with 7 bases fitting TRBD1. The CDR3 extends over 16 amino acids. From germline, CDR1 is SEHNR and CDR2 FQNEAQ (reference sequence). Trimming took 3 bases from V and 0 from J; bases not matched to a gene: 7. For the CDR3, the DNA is TGTGCCAGCAGCTTTCGGACAGGATTTATGAACACTGAAGCTTTCTTT. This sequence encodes CASSFRTGFMNTEAFF.

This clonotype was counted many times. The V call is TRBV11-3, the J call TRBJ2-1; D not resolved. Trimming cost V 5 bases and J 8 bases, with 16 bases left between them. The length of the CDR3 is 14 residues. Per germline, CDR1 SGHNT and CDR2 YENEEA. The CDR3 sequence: CASSHHEVSDEQFF. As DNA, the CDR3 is TGTGCCAGCAGCCATCACGAGGTCAGCGATGAGCAGTTCTTC.

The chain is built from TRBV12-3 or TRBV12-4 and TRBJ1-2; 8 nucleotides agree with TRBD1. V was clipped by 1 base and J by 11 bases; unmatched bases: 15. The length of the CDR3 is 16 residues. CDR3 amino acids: CASSLGRTGKGEGYTF. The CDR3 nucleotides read TGTGCCAGCAGTTTAGGACGGACAGGGAAAGGAGAGGGGTACACCTTC.

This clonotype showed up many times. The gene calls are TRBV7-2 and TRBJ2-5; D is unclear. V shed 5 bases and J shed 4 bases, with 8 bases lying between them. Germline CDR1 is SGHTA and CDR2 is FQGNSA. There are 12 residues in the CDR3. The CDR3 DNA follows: TGTGCCAGCAGCCTAAATCTAGAGACCCAGTACTTC. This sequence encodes CASSLNLETQYF.

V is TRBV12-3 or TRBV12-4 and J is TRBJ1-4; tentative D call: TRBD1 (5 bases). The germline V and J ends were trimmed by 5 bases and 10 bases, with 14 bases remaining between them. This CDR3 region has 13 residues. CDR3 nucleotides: TGTGCCAGCAGTCCCGGGGCTCCGGGAAAACTGTTTTTT. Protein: CASSPGAPGKLFF.

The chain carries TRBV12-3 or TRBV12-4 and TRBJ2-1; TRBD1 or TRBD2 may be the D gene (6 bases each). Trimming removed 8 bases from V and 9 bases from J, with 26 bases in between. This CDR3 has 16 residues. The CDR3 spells CASRPGGGGPGAEQFF. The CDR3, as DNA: TGTGCCAGCCGCCCTGGGGGTGGGGGGCCCGGAGCTGAGCAGTTCTTC.